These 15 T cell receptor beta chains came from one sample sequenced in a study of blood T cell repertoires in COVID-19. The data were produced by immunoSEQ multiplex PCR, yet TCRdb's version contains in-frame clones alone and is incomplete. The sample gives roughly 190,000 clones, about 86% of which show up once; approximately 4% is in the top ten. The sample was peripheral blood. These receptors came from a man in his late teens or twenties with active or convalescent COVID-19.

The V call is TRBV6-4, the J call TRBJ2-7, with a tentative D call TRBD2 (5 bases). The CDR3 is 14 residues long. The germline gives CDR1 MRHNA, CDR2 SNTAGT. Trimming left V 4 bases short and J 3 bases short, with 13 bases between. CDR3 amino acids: CASSVGLCNYEQYV. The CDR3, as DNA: TGTGCCAGCAGTGTCGGACTCTGCAACTACGAGCAGTACGTC.

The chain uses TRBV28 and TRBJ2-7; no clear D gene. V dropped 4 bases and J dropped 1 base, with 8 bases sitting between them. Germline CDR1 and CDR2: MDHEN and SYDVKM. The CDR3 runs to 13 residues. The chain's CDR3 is CASSWSWSYEQYF. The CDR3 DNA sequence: TGTGCCAGCAGTTGGAGCTGGTCCTACGAGCAGTACTTC.

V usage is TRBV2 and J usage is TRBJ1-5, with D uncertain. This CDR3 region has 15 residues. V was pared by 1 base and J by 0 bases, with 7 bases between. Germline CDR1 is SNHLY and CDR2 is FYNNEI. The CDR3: CASSEEQFSNQPQHF. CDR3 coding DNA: TGTGCCAGCAGTGAAGAACAGTTTAGCAATCAGCCCCAGCATTTT.

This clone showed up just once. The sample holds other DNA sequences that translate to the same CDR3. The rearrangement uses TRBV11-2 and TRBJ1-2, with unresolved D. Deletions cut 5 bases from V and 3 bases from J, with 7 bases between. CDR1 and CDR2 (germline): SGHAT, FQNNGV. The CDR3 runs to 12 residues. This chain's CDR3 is CASSLADYGYTF. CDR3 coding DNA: TGTGCCAGCAGCCTCGCGGACTATGGCTACACCTTC.

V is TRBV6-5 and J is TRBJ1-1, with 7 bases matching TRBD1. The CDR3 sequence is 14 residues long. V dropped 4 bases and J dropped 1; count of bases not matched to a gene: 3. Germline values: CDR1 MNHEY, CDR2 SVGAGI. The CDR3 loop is CASSLDRSNTEAFF. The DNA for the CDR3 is TGTGCCAGCAGTTTGGACAGGTCGAACACTGAAGCTTTCTTT.

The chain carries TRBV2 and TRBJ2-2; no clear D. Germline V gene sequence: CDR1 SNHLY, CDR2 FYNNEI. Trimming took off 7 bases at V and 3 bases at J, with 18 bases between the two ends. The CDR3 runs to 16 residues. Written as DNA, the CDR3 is TGTGCCAGCACCTCTTCCAGGTTAATGGACACCGGGGAGCTGTTTTTT. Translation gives CASTSSRLMDTGELFF.

Here the CDR3 DNA reads TGTGCCAGCAGCTTGGAGGGACAGGGGCTCTACAATGAGCAGTTCTTC. It encodes CASSLEGQGLYNEQFF. The rearrangement uses TRBV13 and TRBJ2-1, with 10 bases aligning to TRBD1. J lost 3 bases, V lost 3 bases, and 5 bases had no gene match. From germline, CDR1 is PRHDT and CDR2 FYEKMQ (reference sequence). CDR3 size: 16 residues.

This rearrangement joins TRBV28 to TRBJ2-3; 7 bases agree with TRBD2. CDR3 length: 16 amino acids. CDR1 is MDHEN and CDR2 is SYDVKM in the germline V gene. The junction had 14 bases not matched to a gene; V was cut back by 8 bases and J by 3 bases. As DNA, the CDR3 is TGTGCCAGCTGTAGTAAGGGCCCCGGGAGGACAGATACGCAGTATTTT. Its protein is CASCSKGPGRTDTQYF.

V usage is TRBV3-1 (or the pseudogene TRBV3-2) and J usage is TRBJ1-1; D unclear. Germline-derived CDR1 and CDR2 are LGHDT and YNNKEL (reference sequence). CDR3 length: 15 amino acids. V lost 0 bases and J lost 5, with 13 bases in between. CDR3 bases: TGTGCCAGCAGCCAAGAGTCCAGGTTCTTGACTGAAGCTTTCTTT. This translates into CASSQESRFLTEAFF.

CDR3 bases: TGTGCCAGCAGCCGCGGATTCTCCTACAATGAGCAGTTCTTC. Translation gives CASSRGFSYNEQFF. The chain carries TRBV6-2 or TRBV6-3 and TRBJ2-1; D is uncertain. From germline, CDR1 is MNHEY and CDR2 SVGEGT. The CDR3 covers 14 residues. The germline V and J ends were trimmed by 6 bases and 0 bases, with 9 bases remaining between them.

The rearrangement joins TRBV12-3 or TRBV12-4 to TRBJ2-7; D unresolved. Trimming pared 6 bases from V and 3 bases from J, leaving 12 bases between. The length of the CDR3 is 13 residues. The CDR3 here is CASRPDSGYEQYF. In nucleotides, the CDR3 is TGTGCCAGCAGGCCTGATTCCGGCTACGAGCAGTACTTC.

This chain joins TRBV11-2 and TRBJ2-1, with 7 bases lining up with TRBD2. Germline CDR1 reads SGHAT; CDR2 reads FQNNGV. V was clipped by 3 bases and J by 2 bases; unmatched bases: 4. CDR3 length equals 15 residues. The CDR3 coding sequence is TGTGCCAGCAGCTTCGGCGGGACTACCTACAATGAGCAGTTCTTC. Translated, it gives CASSFGGTTYNEQFF. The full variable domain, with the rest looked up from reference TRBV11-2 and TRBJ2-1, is EAGVAQSPRYKIIEKRQSVAFWCNPISGHATLYWYQQILGQGPKLLIQFQNNGVVDDSQLPKDRFSAERLKGVDSTLKIQPAKLEDSAVYLCASSFGGTTYNEQFFGPGTRLTVL.

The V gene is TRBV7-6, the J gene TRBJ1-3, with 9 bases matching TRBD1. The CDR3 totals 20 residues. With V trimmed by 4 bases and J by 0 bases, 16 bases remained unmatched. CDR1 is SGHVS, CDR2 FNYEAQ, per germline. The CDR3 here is CASSSRAGTGSRYSGNTIYF. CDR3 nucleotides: TGTGCCAGCAGCTCCAGGGCCGGGACAGGGTCGCGCTACTCTGGAAACACCATATATTTT.

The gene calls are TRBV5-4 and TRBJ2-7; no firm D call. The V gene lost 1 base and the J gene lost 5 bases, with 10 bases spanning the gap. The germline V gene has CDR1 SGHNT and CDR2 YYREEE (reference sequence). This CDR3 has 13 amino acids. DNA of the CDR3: TGTGCCAGCAGCTTGTCACAGTCCGACGAGCAGTACTTC. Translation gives CASSLSQSDEQYF.

CDR3 loop: CASTRTRSGANVLTF. CDR3 sequence (DNA): TGTGCCAGCACTCGAACTCGCTCGGGGGCCAACGTCCTGACTTTC. The J gene is TRBJ2-6, the V gene TRBV6-5; D remains ambiguous. The ends were cut back, 7 bases at V and 4 bases at J, with 14 bases in the middle. The germline V gene has CDR1 MNHEY and CDR2 SVGAGI. The CDR3 sequence is 15 residues long.